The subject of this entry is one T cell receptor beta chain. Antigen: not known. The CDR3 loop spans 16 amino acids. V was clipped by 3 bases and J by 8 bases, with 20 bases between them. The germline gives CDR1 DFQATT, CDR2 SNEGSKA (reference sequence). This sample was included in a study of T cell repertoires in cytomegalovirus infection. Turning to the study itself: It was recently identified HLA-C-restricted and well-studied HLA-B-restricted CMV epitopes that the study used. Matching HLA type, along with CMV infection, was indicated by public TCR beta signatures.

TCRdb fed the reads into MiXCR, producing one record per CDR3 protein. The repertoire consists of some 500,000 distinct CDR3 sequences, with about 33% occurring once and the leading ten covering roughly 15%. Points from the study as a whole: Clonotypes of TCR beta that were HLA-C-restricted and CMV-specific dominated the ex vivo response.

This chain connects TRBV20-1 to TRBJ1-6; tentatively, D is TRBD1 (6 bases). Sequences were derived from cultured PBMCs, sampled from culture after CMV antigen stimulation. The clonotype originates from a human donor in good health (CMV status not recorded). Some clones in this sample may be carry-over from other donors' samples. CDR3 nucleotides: TGCAGTGCTAGGGACCCGAGGGACACCATGTATTCACCCCTCCACTTT. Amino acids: CSARDPRDTMYSPLHF.